The T cell receptor (beta chain) described here comes from a study of blood T cell repertoires in COVID-19. Study context: Specimens from acute and convalescent COVID-19 originated in the United States, Italy and Spain. From T cells, B-cell-depleted T cells, or PBMCs came the material, which was cDNA or gDNA.

All enrollees were about 18 to 100 years old and from about 25 US areas. Using immunoSEQ multiplex PCR, the repertoire was profiled, and TCRdb retains in-frame clones only, with some absent. This repertoire shows about 230,000 clones, approximately 90% found once; its top ten account for 2.5%. This receptor was taken from a woman between 40 and 55 years old with acute COVID-19. Sample: PBMCs or T cells enriched from blood (not recorded which).

The CDR3 nucleotides are TGTGCCAGCAGCATACAGGGTGGCAATGAGCAGTTCTTC. Translating gives CASSIQGGNEQFF. The chain joins TRBV5-4 to TRBJ2-1, with D possibly being TRBD1 (6 bases). CDR3 size: 13 residues. Germline V gene sequence: CDR1 SGHNT, CDR2 YYREEE (reference sequence). V was pared by 4 bases and J by 6 bases, with 11 bases between.